These 16 T cell receptor beta chains were sequenced from one sample in a study of vaccination effects on CD4 cells after COVID-19. Clones were read by immunoSEQ multiplex PCR, and TCRdb kept only the in-frame ones, dropping some. The data contain about 59,000 clones, approximately 78% of them seen just once; the ten biggest clones take up roughly 2%. Viral peptide pool expansion of antigen-specific CD4+ T cells preceded sequencing in the ViraFEST assay. Culturing for around eleven days preceded CD4+ T cell isolation. Vaccine administered to participants consisted of two doses of either BNT162b2 or mRNA-1273. Which antigens these TCRs recognize remains unknown. The sample here was CD4+ T cells from PBMCs cultured with HCoV-OC43 spike peptides, taken after COVID-19 vaccination. Subset indicated: HCoV-OC43 spike overlapping peptide pool stimulation. These receptors were taken from a human donor who received a COVID-19 vaccine.

This clone was detected a few times. In DNA, the CDR3 is TGTGCCAGCAGCGTTCTGGACTCATCTGGAAACACCATATATTTT. Protein product: CASSVLDSSGNTIYF. The V and J genes are TRBV9 and TRBJ1-3; D ambiguous. In germline, CDR1 is SGDLS, CDR2 YYNGEE. The CDR3 totals 15 residues. V was pared by 2 bases and J by 1 base, with 10 bases between.

In its sample, this clone was seen a few times. The chain carries TRBV4-1 and TRBJ2-1; 11 bases fit TRBD2. The germline V gene has CDR1 MGHRA and CDR2 YSYEKL. This CDR3 has 16 amino acids. The ends lost 0 bases at V and 9 bases at J; junction bases unmatched: 7. The CDR3: CASSQEEASGGREQFF. As DNA, the CDR3 is TGCGCCAGCAGCCAAGAAGAGGCTAGCGGGGGGCGTGAGCAGTTCTTC.

The genes are TRBV6-5 and TRBJ1-6; maybe TRBD1 (5 bases). This CDR3 spans 14 amino acids. Germline CDR1 is MNHEY and CDR2 is SVGAGI. Trimming cost V 7 bases and J 10 bases, with 17 bases left between them. In nucleotides, the CDR3 is TGTGCCAGCACCCCCGGGGGTAGTTGGTCACCCCTCCACTTT. Translating it yields CASTPGGSWSPLHF.

This chain links TRBV25-1 with TRBJ2-7, with D possibly being TRBD1 (6 bases). CDR1 is MGHDK and CDR2 is SYGVNS in the germline V gene. The CDR3 runs 14 residues. The V end was cut by 3 bases, the J end by 2 bases, with 11 bases between. The CDR3 sequence: CASSEDRPPYEQYV. The CDR3 region has the DNA TGTGCCAGCAGTGAGGACAGACCCCCCTACGAGCAGTACGTC.

The CDR3 here is CASSWASGDIADTQYF. The CDR3 bases are TGCGCCAGCAGCTGGGCTAGCGGGGATATCGCAGATACGCAGTATTTT. The V call is TRBV5-1, the J call TRBJ2-3; 9 nucleotides align to TRBD2. CDR3 length equals 16 residues. V was clipped by 3 bases and J by 4 bases; unmatched bases: 9. Germline V gives CDR1 SGHRS, CDR2 YFSETQ.

This clone has only a few counts. The chain employs TRBV4-3 and TRBJ2-3; D is unresolved. The germline V and J ends were trimmed by 1 base and 2 bases, with 13 bases remaining between them. The CDR3 has 16 amino acids. Germline lookup yields CDR1 LGHNA and CDR2 YSLEER. The CDR3 coding sequence is TGCGCCAGCAGCCAAGTTTCGGACGGCCACACAGATACGCAGTATTTT. Residues: CASSQVSDGHTDTQYF.

The table lists this clone with a few counts. V and J are TRBV28 and TRBJ1-3; the match to TRBD1 covers 7 bases. The CDR3 spans 14 residues. Germline CDR1 MDHEN, CDR2 SYDVKM. Unmatched junction bases numbered 4, after V lost 5 bases and J lost 3 bases. CDR3 sequence (DNA): TGTGCCAGCAGTCTAGGGGGCTTTGGAAACACCATATATTTT. Its protein is CASSLGGFGNTIYF.

The chain is built from TRBV15 and TRBJ2-7; no definite D call. CDR1 is LNHNV and CDR2 is YYDKDF in the germline V gene (reference sequence). Trimming cost V 0 bases and J 6 bases, with 9 bases left between them. The CDR3 contains 13 residues. The CDR3 protein is CATSRDQIGEQYV. CDR3 DNA sequence: TGTGCCACCAGCAGAGATCAGATTGGCGAGCAGTACGTC.

This chain's CDR3 is CASSSGLAASTDTQYF. The CDR3 coding sequence is TGTGCCAGCAGCTCCGGACTAGCGGCTAGCACAGATACGCAGTATTTT. J is TRBJ2-3 and V is TRBV7-9, with 10 bases identical to TRBD2. V gave up 4 bases and J gave up 0 bases; unmatched junction bases: 4. CDR3 size: 16 residues. The germline V gene encodes CDR1 SEHNR and CDR2 FQNEAQ (reference sequence).

The gene calls are TRBV30 and TRBJ2-6, with D perhaps matching TRBD1 (6 bases). With 8 bases removed from V and 2 bases from J, the gap between germline ends came to 13 bases. CDR1 is GTSNPN and CDR2 is SVGIG in the germline V gene (reference sequence). The CDR3 consists of 14 residues. CDR3 coding DNA: TGTGCCGGGGAACAGGGAACTGGGGCCAACGTCCTGACTTTC. The encoded protein is CAGEQGTGANVLTF.

For the CDR3, the DNA is TGTGCCAGCTCACCATCAGGACAACAAGATTACGAGCAGTACGTC. Translating gives CASSPSGQQDYEQYV. The gene calls are TRBV18 and TRBJ2-7, with a tentative D call TRBD1 (5 bases). Germline CDR1 and CDR2: KGHSH and LQKENI. The CDR3 totals 15 residues. The germline V and J ends were trimmed by 2 bases and 4 bases, with 15 bases remaining between them.

As for this clone: An end of the junction does not agree with germline; a read error may underlie this. This sequence joins TRBV2 and TRBJ2-2; 9 bases map to TRBD1. The germline CDR1 and CDR2 sequences are SNHLY and FYNNEI. This CDR3 has 17 amino acids. The CDR3 protein is CASSDPGTGLNTGELFF. The DNA of the CDR3 is TGTGCCAGCAGTGATCCCGGGACAGGGTTAAACACTGGGGAGCTGTTTTTT.

This clone showed up just once. This sequence joins TRBV10-2 and TRBJ1-6; 7 bases agree with TRBD1. The CDR3 is 19 residues long. Losses at the gene ends were 2 bases for V and 12 bases for J; bases not matched to a gene: 22. Germline V gene sequence: CDR1 WSHSY, CDR2 SAAADI. CDR3 residues: CASSEPPLGQIIGGIPLHF. DNA for the CDR3: TGCGCCAGCAGTGAGCCACCATTGGGACAGATAATAGGGGGTATACCCCTCCACTTT.

The chain links TRBV5-6 to TRBJ2-3; D might be TRBD1 or TRBD2, each matching 7 bases. V was trimmed by 1 base and J by 6 bases, leaving 15 bases between them. The CDR3 is made up of 15 amino acids. Germline V gene data show CDR1 as SGHDT and CDR2 as YYEEEE. CDR3 amino acids: CASSLRWQGGDTQYF. In DNA, the CDR3 is TGTGCCAGCAGCTTGCGTTGGCAGGGGGGGGATACGCAGTATTTT. Supplemented by reference TRBV5-6 and TRBJ2-3, the full variable domain reads DAGVTQSPTHLIKTRGQQVTLRCSPKSGHDTVSWYQQALGQGPQFIFQYYEEEERQRGNFPDRFSGHQFPNYSSELNVNALLLGDSALYLCASSLRWQGGDTQYFGPGTRLTVL.

The V call is TRBV13, the J call TRBJ1-4; D is perhaps TRBD1 (6 bases). This CDR3 region has 14 residues. Trimming cost V 4 bases and J 6 bases, with 12 bases left between them. The V gene's germline CDR1 is PRHDT and CDR2 FYEKMQ (reference sequence). DNA for the CDR3: TGTGCCAGCAGCTCAACAGGGTCCTATGAAAAACTGTTTTTT. It is translated as CASSSTGSYEKLFF.

The chain couples TRBV4-3 to TRBJ2-7, with TRBD1 matching over 9 bases. The germline V gene has CDR1 LGHNA and CDR2 YSLEER. With V trimmed by 8 bases and J by 4 bases, 3 bases remained unmatched. This CDR3 spans 12 amino acids. This chain's CDR3 is CASQQGAYEQYV. CDR3 nucleotide sequence: TGCGCCAGCCAACAGGGGGCTTACGAGCAGTACGTC.